This T cell receptor beta chain is from a study of control samples from healthy donors and cancer patients. The CDR3 covers 12 residues. Germline V lookup: CDR1 WNHNN, CDR2 SYGVQD (reference sequence). Trimming took 3 bases from V and 8 from J, leaving 10 bases between them. Method: immunoSEQ multiplex PCR; TCRdb's copy keeps in-frame clones and lacks some. Among about 230,000 clones, 82% were seen once, and the ten largest hold roughly 13%. The gene calls are TRBV10-1 and TRBJ1-2; a possible D gene is TRBD1 (5 bases). The origin of this receptor is a woman aged 55 to 70 with lung cancer. Specimen: PBMCs. The CDR3 protein is CASSDGAGGYTF. CDR3 coding DNA: TGCGCCAGCAGTGATGGGGCTGGCGGCTACACCTTC.